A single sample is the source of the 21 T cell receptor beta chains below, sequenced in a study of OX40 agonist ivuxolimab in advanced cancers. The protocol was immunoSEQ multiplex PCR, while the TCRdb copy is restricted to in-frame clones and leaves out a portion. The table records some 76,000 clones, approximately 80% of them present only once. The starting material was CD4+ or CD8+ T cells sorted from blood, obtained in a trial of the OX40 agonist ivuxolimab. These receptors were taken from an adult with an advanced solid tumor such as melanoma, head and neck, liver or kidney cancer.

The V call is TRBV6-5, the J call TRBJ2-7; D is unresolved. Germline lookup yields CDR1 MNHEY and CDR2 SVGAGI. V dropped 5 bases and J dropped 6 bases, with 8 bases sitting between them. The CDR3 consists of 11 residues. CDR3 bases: TGTGCCAGCAGTAATAGCATCGAGCAGTACTTC. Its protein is CASSNSIEQYF.

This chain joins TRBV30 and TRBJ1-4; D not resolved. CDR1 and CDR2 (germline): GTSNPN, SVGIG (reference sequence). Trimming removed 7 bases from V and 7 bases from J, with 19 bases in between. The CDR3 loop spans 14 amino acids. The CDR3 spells CASLPRRVGEKLFF. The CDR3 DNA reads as TGTGCCTCCCTCCCCAGGAGGGTAGGTGAAAAACTGTTTTTT.

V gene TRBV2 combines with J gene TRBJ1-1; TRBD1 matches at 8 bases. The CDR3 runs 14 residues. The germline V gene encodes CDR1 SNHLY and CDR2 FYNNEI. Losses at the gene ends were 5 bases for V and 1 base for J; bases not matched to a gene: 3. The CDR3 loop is CASSSGTGNTEAFF. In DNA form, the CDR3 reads TGTGCCAGCAGTTCCGGGACAGGGAACACTGAAGCTTTCTTT.

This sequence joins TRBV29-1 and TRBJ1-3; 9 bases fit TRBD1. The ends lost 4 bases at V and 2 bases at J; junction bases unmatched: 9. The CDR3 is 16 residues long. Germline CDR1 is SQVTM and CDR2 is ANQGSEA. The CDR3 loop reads CSVGGDRDRAGNTIYF. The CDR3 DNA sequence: TGCAGCGTTGGTGGGGACAGGGACAGGGCTGGAAACACCATATATTTT.

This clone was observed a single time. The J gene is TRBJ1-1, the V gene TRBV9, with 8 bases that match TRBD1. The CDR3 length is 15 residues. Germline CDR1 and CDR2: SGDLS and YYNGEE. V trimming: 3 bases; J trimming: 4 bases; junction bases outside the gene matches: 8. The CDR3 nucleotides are TGTGCCAGCAGCGCCCGACAGGGGATGGGCACTGAAGCTTTCTTT. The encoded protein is CASSARQGMGTEAFF.

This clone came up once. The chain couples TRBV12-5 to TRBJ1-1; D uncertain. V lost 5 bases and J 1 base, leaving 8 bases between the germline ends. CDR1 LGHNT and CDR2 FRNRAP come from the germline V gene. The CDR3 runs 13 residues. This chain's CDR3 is CASGPSTNTEAFF. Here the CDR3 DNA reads TGTGCTAGTGGTCCTTCCACGAACACTGAAGCTTTCTTT.

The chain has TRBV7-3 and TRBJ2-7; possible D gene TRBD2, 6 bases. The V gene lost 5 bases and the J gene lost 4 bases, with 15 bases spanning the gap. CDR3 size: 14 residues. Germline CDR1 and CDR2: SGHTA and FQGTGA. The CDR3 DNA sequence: TGTGCCAGCAGCCCCGGTGGAGGGCCGTACGAGCAGTACTTC. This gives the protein CASSPGGGPYEQYF.

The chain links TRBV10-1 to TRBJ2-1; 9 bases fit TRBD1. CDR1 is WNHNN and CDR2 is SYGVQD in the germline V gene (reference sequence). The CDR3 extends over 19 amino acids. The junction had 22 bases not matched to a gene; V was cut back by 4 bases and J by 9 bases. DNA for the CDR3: TGCGCCAGCAGTGCCGGGGGCACAGGGGGCGGAGGTAGGGGCACTGAGCAGTTCTTC. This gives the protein CASSAGGTGGGGRGTEQFF.

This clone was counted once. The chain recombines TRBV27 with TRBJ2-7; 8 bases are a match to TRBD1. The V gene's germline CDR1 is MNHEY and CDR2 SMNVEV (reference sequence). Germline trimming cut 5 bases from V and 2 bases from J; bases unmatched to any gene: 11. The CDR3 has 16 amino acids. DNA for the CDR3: TGTGCCAGCAGTCGTGACGGGACAGGACAAACCTACGAGCAGTACTTC. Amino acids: CASSRDGTGQTYEQYF.

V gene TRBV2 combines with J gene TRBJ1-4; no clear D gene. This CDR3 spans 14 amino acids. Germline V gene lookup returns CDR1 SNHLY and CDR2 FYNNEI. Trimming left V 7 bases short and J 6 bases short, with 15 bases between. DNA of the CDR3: TGTGCCAGCAAGTGGCAAACCACCGATGAAAAACTGTTTTTT. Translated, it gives CASKWQTTDEKLFF.

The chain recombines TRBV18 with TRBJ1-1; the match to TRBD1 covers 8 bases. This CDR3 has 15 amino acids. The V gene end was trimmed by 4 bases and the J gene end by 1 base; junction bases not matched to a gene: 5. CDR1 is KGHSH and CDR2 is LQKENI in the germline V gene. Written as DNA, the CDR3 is TGTGCCAGCTCACGGGACAGGACCAAGAACACTGAAGCTTTCTTT. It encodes CASSRDRTKNTEAFF.

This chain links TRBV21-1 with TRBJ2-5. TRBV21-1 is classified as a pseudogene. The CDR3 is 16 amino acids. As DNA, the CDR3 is TGTGCCAGCAGCAAAGTGCCCGCGTGGAATCAAGAGACCCAGTACTTC. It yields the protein CASSKVPAWNQETQYF.

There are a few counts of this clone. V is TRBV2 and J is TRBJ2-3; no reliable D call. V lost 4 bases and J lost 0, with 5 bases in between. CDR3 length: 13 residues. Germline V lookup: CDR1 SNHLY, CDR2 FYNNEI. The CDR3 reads CASSGASTDTQYF. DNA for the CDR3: TGTGCCAGCAGTGGGGCTAGCACAGATACGCAGTATTTT.

The CDR3 protein is CASTPSRAYNEQFF. DNA of the CDR3: TGTGCCAGCACCCCAAGCCGTGCCTACAATGAGCAGTTCTTC. The chain carries TRBV6-5 and TRBJ2-1, with D unresolved. The germline V and J ends were trimmed by 7 bases and 2 bases, with 12 bases remaining between them. The CDR3 sequence is 14 residues long. In germline, CDR1 is MNHEY, CDR2 SVGAGI.

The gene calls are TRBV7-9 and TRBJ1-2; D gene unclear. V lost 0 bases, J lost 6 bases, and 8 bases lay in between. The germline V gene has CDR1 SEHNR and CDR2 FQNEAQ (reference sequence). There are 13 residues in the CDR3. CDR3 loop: CASSLAQPNGYTF. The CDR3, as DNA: TGTGCCAGCAGCTTAGCGCAACCCAATGGCTACACCTTC.

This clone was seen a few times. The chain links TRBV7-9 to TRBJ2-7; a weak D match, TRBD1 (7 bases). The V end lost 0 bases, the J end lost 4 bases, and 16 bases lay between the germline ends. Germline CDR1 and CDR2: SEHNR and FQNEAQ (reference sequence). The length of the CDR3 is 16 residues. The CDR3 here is CASSLATSPGGYEQYF. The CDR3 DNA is TGTGCCAGCAGCTTAGCGACTTCCCCAGGGGGGTACGAGCAGTACTTC.

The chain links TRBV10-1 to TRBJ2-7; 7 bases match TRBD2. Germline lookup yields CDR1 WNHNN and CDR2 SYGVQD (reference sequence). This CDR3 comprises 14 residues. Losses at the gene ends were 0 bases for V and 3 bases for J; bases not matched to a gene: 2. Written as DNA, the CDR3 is TGCGCCAGCAGTGAGTCTGGCGGGAGCTACGAGCAGTACTTC. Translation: CASSESGGSYEQYF.

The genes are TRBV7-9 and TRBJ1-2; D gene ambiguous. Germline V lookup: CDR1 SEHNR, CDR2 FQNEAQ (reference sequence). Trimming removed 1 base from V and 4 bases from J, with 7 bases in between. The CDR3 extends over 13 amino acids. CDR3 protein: CASSLGGRYGYTF. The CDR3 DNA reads TGTGCCAGCAGCTTAGGCGGCCGCTATGGCTACACCTTC.

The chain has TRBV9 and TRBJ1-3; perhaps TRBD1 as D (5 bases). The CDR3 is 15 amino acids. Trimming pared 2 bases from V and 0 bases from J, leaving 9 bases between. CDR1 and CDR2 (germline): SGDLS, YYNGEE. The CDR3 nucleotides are TGTGCCAGCAGCGTCGGACACTTCTCTGGAAACACCATATATTTT. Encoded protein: CASSVGHFSGNTIYF.

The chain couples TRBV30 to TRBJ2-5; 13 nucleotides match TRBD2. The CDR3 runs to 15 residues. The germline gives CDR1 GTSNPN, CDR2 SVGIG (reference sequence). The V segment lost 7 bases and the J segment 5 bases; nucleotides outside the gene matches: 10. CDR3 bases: TGTGCCTTTAAGACTAGCGGGAGGCCGGGGGAGACCCAGTACTTC. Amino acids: CAFKTSGRPGETQYF.

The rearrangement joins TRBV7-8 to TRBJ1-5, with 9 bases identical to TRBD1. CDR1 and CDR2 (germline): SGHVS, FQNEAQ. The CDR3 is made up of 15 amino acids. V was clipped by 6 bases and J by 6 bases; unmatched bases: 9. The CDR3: CASSRGQGEFQPQHF. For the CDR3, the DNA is TGTGCCAGCAGTAGGGGACAGGGTGAGTTTCAGCCCCAGCATTTT. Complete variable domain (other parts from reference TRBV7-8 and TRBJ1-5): GAGVSQSPRYKVAKRGQDVALRCDPISGHVSLFWYQQALGQGPEFLTYFQNEAQLDKSGLPSDRFFAERPEGSVSTLKIQRTQQEDSAVYLCASSRGQGEFQPQHFGDGTRLSIL.